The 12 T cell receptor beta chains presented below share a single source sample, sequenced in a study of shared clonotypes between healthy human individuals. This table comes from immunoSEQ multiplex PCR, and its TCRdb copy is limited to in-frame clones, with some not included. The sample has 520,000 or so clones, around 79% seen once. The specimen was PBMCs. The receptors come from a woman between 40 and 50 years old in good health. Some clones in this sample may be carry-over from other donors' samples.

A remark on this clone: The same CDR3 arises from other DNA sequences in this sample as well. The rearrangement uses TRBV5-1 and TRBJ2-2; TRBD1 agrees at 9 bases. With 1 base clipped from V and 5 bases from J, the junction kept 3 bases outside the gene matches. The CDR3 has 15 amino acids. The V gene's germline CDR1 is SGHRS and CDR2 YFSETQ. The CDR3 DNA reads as TGCGCCAGCAGCTTGACAGGGGGCTATACCGGGGAGCTGTTTTTT. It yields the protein CASSLTGGYTGELFF.

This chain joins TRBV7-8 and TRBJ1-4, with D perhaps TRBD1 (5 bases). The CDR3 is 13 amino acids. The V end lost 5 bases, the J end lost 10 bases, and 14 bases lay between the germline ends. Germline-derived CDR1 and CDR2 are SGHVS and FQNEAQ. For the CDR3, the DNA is TGTGCCAGCAGCCCGCTGGGGGAGGGAAAACTGTTTTTT. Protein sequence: CASSPLGEGKLFF. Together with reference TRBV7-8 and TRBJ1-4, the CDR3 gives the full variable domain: GAGVSQSPRYKVAKRGQDVALRCDPISGHVSLFWYQQALGQGPEFLTYFQNEAQLDKSGLPSDRFFAERPEGSVSTLKIQRTQQEDSAVYLCASSPLGEGKLFFGSGTQLSVL.

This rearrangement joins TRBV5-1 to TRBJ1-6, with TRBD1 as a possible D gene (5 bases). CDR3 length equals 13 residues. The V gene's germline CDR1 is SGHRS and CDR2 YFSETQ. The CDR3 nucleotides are TGCCCGGGGCGTAGGGATGATAATTCACCCCTCCACTTT. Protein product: CPGRRDDNSPLHF.

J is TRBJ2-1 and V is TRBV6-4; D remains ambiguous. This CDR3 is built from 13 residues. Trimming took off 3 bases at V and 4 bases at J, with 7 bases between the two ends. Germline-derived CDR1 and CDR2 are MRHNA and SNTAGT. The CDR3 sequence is CASSDGSYNEQFF. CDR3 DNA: TGTGCCAGCAGTGATGGCTCATACAATGAGCAGTTCTTC.

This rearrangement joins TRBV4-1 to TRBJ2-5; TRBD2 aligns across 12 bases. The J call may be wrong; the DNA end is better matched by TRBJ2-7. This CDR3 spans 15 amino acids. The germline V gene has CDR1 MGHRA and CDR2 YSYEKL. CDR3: CASSPRLAGDYEQYF. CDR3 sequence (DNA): TGCGCCAGCAGCCCCCGACTAGCGGGGGACTACGAGCAGTACTTC.

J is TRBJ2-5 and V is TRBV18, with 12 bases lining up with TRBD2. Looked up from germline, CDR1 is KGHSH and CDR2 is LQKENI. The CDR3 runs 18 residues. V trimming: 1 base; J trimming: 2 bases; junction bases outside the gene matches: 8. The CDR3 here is CASSPLALAGGGQETQYF. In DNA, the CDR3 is TGTGCCAGCTCACCACTAGCACTAGCGGGAGGAGGTCAAGAGACCCAGTACTTC.

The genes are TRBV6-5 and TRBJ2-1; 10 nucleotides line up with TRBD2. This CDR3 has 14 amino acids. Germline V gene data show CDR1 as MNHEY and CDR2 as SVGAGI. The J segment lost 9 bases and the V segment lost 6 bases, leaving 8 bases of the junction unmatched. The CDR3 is CASRKTRTSGEQFF. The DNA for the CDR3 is TGTGCCAGCAGGAAGACCAGGACTAGCGGTGAGCAGTTCTTC.

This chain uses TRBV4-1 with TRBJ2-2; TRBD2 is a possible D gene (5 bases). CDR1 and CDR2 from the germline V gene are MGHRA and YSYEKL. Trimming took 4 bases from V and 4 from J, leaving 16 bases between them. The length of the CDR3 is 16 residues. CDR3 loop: CASSRGAVRGTGELFF. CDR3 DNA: TGCGCCAGCAGCCGGGGAGCTGTGCGTGGCACCGGGGAGCTGTTTTTT.

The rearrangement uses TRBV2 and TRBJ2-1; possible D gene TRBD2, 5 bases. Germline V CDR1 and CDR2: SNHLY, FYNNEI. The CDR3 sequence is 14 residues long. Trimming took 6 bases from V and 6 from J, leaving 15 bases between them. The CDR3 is CASRSPLTTNEQFF. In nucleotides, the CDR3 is TGTGCCAGCAGGAGCCCGTTGACTACCAATGAGCAGTTCTTC. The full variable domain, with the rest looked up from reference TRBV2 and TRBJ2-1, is EPEVTQTPSHQVTQMGQEVILRCVPISNHLYFYWYRQILGQKVEFLVSFYNNEISEKSEIFDDQFSVERPDGSNFTLKIRSTKLEDSAMYFCASRSPLTTNEQFFGPGTRLTVL.

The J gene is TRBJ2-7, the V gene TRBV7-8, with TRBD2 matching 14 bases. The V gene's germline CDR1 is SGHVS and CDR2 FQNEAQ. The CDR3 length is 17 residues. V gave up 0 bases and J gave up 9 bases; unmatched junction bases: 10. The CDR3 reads CASSLAPGTSGSFGQYF. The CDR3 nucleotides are TGTGCCAGCAGCTTAGCCCCAGGGACTAGCGGGAGCTTTGGGCAGTACTTC.

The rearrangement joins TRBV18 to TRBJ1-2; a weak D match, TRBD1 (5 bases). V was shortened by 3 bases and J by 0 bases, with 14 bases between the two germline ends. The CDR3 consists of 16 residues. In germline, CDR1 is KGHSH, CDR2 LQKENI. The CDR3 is CASSPAGHPANYGYTF. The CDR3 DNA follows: TGTGCCAGCTCACCCGCCGGACATCCTGCTAACTATGGCTACACCTTC.

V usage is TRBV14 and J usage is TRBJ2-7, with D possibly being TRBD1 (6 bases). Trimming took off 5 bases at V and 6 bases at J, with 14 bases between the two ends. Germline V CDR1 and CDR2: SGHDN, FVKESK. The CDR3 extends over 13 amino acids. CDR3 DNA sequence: TGTGCCAGCAGCAGTCCCGGGACATTCGAGCAGTACTTC. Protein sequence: CASSSPGTFEQYF.